The source of this TCR beta chain is a study of blood T cell repertoires in COVID-19. Produced via immunoSEQ multiplex PCR; TCRdb's table is partial and in-frame only. The table lists about 34,000 clones, about 80% of them singletons. This CDR3 is 17 amino acids long. Trimming at V came to 4 bases and at J to 8 bases, leaving 17 bases not matched to a gene. The germline CDR1 and CDR2 sequences are SGHVS and FQNEAQ. This chain uses TRBV7-8 with TRBJ1-2, with TRBD1 identical over 9 bases. The sequenced material came from peripheral blood. The origin of this receptor is an elderly man with acute or convalescent COVID-19. The CDR3 is CASSSVSTDRGRKGYTF. In nucleotides, the CDR3 is TGTGCCAGCAGCTCCGTTTCTACGGACAGGGGAAGGAAGGGCTACACCTTC.